This T cell receptor beta chain stems from a study of CD8+ T cells in alopecia areata. Across the whole study: Patients in the treated group were given tofacitinib by mouth, 5 to 10 mg twice a day. Study observations and caveats: There was only one nonresponder, so it was unclear how baseline CD8+ expansion relates to response. Throughout tofacitinib, many expanded lesional clones continued to persist in scalp and blood.

For this clone: As yet, its antigen is unknown.

RNA, once extracted, was reverse transcribed into cDNA for use as the sequencing template. Profiled with immunoSEQ multiplex PCR; TCRdb holds only in-frame clones, not every one. The sample has some 150,000 clones, around 86% seen once. The sample's treatment: oral pan-JAK inhibitor, 5-10 mg twice daily. PBMC-derived CD4+ and CD8+ T cells were sorted. This CDR3 has 15 amino acids. Germline V CDR1 and CDR2: PRHDT, FYEKMQ (reference sequence). Deletions cut 0 bases from V and 0 bases from J, with 8 bases between. This chain connects TRBV13 to TRBJ1-1; D is uncertain. Sample: CD8+ T cells sorted from blood, taken at week 4, from a patient treated with tofacitinib. The receptor comes from a human donor with alopecia areata. The CDR3 here is CASSLGVQLNTEAFF. Written as DNA, the CDR3 is TGTGCCAGCAGCTTAGGCGTACAGCTGAACACTGAAGCTTTCTTT.